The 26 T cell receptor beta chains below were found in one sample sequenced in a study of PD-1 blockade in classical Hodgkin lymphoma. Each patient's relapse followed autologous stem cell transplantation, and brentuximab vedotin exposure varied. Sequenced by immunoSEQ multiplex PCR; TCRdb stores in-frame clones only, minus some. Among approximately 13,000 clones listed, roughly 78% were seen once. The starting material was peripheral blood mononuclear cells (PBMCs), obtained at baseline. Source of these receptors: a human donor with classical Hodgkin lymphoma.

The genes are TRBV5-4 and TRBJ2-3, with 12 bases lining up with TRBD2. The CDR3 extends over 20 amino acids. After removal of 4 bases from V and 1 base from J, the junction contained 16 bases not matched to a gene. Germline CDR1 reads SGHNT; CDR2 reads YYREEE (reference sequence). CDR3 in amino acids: CASSDPSGRARTLGTDTQYF. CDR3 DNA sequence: TGTGCCAGCAGCGACCCTAGCGGGAGGGCGAGGACCTTGGGCACAGATACGCAGTATTTT. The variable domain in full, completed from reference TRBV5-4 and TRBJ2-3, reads ETGVTQSPTHLIKTRGQQVTLRCSSQSGHNTVSWYQQALGQGPQFIFQYYREEENGRGNFPPRFSGLQFPNYSSELNVNALELDDSALYLCASSDPSGRARTLGTDTQYFGPGTRLTVL.

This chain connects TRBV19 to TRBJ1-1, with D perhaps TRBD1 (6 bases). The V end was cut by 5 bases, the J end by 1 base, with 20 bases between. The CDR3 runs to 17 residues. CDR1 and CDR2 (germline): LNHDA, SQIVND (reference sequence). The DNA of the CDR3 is TGTGCCAGTAGTCCGAAAATACAGGGAAATGAGAACACTGAAGCTTTCTTT. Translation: CASSPKIQGNENTEAFF.

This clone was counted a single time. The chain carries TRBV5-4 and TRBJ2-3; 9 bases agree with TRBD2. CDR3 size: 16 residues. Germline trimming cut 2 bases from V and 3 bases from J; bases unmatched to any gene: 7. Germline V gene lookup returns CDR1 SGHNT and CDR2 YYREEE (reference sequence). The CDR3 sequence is CASSFRDLAGTDTQYF. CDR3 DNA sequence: TGTGCCAGCAGCTTTCGGGACCTAGCGGGAACAGATACGCAGTATTTT.

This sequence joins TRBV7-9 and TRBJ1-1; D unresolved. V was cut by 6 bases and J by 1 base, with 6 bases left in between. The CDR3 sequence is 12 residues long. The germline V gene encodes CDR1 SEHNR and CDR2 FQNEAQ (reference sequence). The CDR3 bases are TGTGCCAGCAGACGGGGGAACACTGAAGCTTTCTTT. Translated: CASRRGNTEAFF.

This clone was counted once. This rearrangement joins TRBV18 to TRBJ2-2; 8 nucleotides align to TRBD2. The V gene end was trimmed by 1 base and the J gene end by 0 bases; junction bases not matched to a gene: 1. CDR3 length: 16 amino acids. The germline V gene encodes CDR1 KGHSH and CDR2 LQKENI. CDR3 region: CASSPRAGANTGELFF. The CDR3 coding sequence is TGTGCCAGCTCACCACGAGCGGGAGCGAACACCGGGGAGCTGTTTTTT. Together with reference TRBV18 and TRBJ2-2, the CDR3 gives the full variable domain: NAGVMQNPRHLVRRRGQEARLRCSPMKGHSHVYWYRQLPEEGLKFMVYLQKENIIDESGMPKERFSAEFPKEGPSILRIQQVVRGDSAAYFCASSPRAGANTGELFFGEGSRLTVL.

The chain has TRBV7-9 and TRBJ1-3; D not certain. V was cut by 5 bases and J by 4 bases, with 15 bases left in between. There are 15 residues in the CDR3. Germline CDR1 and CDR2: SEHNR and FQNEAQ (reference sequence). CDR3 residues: CASSRLPEGGNTIYF. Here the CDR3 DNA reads TGTGCCAGCAGCCGACTCCCGGAAGGCGGAAACACCATATATTTT.

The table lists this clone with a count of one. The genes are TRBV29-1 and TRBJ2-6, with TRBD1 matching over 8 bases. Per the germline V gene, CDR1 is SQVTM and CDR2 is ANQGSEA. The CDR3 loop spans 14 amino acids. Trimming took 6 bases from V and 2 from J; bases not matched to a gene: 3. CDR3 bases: TGCAGCGTGGTGGACAGGGCTGGGGCCAACGTCCTGACTTTC. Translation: CSVVDRAGANVLTF.

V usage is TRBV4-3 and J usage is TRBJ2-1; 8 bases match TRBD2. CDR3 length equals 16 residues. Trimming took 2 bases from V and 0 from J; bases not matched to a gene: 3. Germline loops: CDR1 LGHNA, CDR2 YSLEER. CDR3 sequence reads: CASSQLGTSSYNEQFF. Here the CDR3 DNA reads TGCGCCAGCAGCCAATTAGGGACTAGCTCCTACAATGAGCAGTTCTTC.

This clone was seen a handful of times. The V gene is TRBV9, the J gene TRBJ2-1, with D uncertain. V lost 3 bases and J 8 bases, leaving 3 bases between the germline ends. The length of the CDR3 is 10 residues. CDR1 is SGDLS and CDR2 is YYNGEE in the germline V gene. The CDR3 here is CASSGYEQFF. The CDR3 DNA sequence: TGTGCCAGCAGCGGGTATGAGCAGTTCTTC.

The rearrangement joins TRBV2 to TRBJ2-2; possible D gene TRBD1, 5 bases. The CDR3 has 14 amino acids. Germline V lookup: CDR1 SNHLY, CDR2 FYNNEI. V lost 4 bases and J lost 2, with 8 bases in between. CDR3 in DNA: TGTGCCAGCAGTGCGCAGGGAAACACCGGGGAGCTGTTTTTT. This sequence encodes CASSAQGNTGELFF. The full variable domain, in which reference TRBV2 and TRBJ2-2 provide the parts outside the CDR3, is EPEVTQTPSHQVTQMGQEVILRCVPISNHLYFYWYRQILGQKVEFLVSFYNNEISEKSEIFDDQFSVERPDGSNFTLKIRSTKLEDSAMYFCASSAQGNTGELFFGEGSRLTVL.

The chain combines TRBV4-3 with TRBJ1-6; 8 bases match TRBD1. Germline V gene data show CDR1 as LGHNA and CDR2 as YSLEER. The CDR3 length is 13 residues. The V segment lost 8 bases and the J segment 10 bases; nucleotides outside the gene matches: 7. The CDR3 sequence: CASGQGNHSPLHF. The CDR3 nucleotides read TGCGCCAGCGGACAGGGAAATCACTCACCCCTCCACTTT.

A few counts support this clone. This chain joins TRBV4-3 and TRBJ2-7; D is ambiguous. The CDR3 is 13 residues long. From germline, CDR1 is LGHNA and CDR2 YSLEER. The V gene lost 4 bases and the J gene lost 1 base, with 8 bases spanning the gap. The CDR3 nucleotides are TGCGCCAGCAGCCCGTTCCCATCCTACGAGCAGTACTTC. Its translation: CASSPFPSYEQYF.

The CDR3 spells CASSSITLTSGKNTGELFF. The CDR3 DNA reads TGTGCCAGCAGCTCAATCACCCTCACTAGCGGGAAGAACACCGGGGAGCTGTTTTTT. The V and J genes are TRBV11-2 and TRBJ2-2; 10 nucleotides line up with TRBD2. Germline values: CDR1 SGHAT, CDR2 FQNNGV. The length of the CDR3 is 19 residues. With V trimmed by 4 bases and J by 1 base, 12 bases remained unmatched.

CDR3 nucleotides: TGTGCCACCAGAGACGATAAGGACAGGGGCACTGAAGCTTTCTTT. It specifies CATRDDKDRGTEAFF. V usage is TRBV15 and J usage is TRBJ1-1; 9 positions match TRBD1. The germline gives CDR1 LNHNV, CDR2 YYDKDF (reference sequence). The CDR3 totals 15 residues. J lost 4 bases, V lost 6 bases, and 9 bases had no gene match.

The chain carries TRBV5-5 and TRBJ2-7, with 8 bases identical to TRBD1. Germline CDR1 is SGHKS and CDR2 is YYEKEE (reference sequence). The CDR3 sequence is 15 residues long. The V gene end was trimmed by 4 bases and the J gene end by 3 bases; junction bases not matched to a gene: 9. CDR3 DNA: TGTGCCAGCAGCGTTGACAGGGGTTCTCACTACGAGCAGTACGTC. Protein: CASSVDRGSHYEQYV.

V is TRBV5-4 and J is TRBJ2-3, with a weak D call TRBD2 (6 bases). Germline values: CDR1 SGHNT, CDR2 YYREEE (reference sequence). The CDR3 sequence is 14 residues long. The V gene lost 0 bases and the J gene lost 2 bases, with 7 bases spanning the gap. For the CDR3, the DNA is TGTGCCAGCAGCTTGGCGGGGGACACAGATACGCAGTATTTT. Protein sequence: CASSLAGDTDTQYF.

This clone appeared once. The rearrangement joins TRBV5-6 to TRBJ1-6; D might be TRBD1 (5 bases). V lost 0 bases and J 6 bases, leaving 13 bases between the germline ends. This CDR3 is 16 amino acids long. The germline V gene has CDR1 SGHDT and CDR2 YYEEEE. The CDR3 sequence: CASSLVAGDLNSPLHF. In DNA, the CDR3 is TGTGCCAGCAGCTTGGTTGCCGGGGACCTTAATTCACCCCTCCACTTT.

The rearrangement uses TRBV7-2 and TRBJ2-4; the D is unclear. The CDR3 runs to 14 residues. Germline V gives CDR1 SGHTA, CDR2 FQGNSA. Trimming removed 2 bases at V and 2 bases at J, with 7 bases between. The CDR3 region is CASSLTAPKNIQYF. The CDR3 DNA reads TGTGCCAGCAGCTTAACGGCCCCCAAAAACATTCAGTACTTC.

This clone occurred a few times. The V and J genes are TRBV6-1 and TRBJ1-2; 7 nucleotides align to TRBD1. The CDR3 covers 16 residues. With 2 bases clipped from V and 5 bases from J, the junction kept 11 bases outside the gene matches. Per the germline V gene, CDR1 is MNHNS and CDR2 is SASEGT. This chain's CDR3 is CASSEQTGRSPYGYTF. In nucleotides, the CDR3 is TGTGCCAGCAGTGAACAGACAGGGAGGTCACCATATGGCTACACCTTC.

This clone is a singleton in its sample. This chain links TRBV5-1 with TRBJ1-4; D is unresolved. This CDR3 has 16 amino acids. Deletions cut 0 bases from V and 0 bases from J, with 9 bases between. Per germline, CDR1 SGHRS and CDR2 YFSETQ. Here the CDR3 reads CASSLAIGATNEKLFF. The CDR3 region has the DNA TGCGCCAGCAGCTTGGCCATCGGTGCAACTAATGAAAAACTGTTTTTT.

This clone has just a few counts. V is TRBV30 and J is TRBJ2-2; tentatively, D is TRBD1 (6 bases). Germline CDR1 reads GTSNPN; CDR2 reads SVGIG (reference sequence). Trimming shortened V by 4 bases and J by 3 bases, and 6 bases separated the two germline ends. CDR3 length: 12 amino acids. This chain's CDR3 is CAWTGDTGELFF. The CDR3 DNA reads TGTGCCTGGACAGGGGACACCGGGGAGCTGTTTTTT.

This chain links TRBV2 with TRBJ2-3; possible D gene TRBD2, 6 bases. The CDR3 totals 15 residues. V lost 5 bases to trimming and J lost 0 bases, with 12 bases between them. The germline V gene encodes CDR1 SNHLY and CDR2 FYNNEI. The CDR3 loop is CASSQGLASTDTQYF. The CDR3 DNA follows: TGTGCCAGCAGTCAGGGACTGGCAAGCACAGATACGCAGTATTTT.

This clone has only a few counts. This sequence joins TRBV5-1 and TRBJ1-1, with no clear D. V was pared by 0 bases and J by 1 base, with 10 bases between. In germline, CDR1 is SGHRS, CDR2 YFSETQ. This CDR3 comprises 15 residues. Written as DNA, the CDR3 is TGCGCCAGCAGCTTGGCCCTCTGGCGGAACACTGAAGCTTTCTTT. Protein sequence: CASSLALWRNTEAFF.

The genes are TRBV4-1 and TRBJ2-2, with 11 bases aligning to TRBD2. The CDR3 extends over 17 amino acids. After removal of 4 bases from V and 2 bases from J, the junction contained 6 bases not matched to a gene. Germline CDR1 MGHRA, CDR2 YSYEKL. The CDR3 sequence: CASSLAGGRGNTGELFF. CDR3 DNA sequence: TGCGCCAGCAGCCTAGCGGGAGGGCGGGGTAACACCGGGGAGCTGTTTTTT.

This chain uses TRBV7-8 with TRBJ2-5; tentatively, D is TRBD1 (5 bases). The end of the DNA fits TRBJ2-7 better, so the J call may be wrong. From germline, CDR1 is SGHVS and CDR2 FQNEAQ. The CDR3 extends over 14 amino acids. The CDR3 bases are TGTGCCAGCAGCTTAGAAGTTTCAGGGTTCGAGCAGTACTTC. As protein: CASSLEVSGFEQYF.

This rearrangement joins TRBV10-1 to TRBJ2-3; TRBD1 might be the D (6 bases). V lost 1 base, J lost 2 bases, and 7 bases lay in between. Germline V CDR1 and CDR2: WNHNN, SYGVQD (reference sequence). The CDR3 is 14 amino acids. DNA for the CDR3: TGCGCCAGCAGTGAGTGGGACAACACAGATACGCAGTATTTT. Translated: CASSEWDNTDTQYF.